This entry lists 3 T cell receptor beta chains sequenced from one sample in a study of beta chain features in type 1 diabetes. Broader study findings: Moderate yet significant TCRB CDR3 shortening was seen in Type 1 diabetes patients in all four CD4+ subsets.

Expressed TCRB transcripts were sequenced, since all the RNA that had been isolated was reverse transcribed. TCRdb keeps only in-frame clones here, not all; method: immunoSEQ multiplex PCR. Here the sample spans some 120,000 clones, 15% to 20% being singletons. For these receptors, no antigen is known. The sample consisted of central memory CD4+ T cells from blood. These TCRs come from a man aged 18 to 30 with type 1 diabetes.

This rearrangement joins TRBV7-6 to TRBJ1-2, with a possible D match to TRBD1 (5 bases). V lost 6 bases to trimming and J lost 4 bases, with 15 bases between them. The CDR3 length is 14 residues. Germline-derived CDR1 and CDR2 are SGHVS and FNYEAQ. The CDR3 DNA reads as TGTGCCAGCAGACCCGTACAGGAGATCTATGGCTACACCTTC. Amino acid sequence: CASRPVQEIYGYTF.

The chain recombines TRBV6-6 with TRBJ2-5; a possible D gene is TRBD1 (5 bases). This CDR3 spans 11 amino acids. The V and J ends lost 6 bases and 5 bases respectively, with 7 bases between them. Germline assignment: CDR1 MNHNY and CDR2 SVGAGI (reference sequence). The CDR3 coding sequence is TGTGCCAGCAGCCGACAGGAGACCCAGTACTTC. As protein: CASSRQETQYF.

The chain combines TRBV9 with TRBJ1-2; D call uncertain. Germline V gives CDR1 SGDLS, CDR2 YYNGEE. The CDR3 is made up of 14 amino acids. Trimming left V 0 bases short and J 2 bases short, with 8 bases between. In DNA, the CDR3 is TGTGCCAGCAGCGTAGACAGTTTAAACTATGGCTACACCTTC. This encodes CASSVDSLNYGYTF. Drawing the rest from reference TRBV9 and TRBJ1-2, the complete variable domain is DSGVTQTPKHLITATGQRVTLRCSPRSGDLSVYWYQQSLDQGLQFLIQYYNGEERAKGNILERFSAQQFPDLHSELNLSSLELGDSALYFCASSVDSLNYGYTFGSGTRLTVV.